Each of the 4 T cell receptor beta chains below was sequenced from the same sample in a study of blood T cell repertoires in COVID-19 (dated by TCRdb to about 2020). Library prep was done by the immunoSEQ multiplex PCR assay. The immuneACCESS repertoire file appears here via TCRdb, limited to in-frame rearrangements. These files lack a portion of the clones; in checked studies, under half of the deficit traces to unresolved V genes, and the cause of the others is not known. In all, the sample holds under 450,000 clones, and about 90% of those were seen once. The top ten hold 2.5% to 3% of the sample. The sequencing sample was made of PBMCs or T cells enriched from blood (not recorded which). All receptors come from a woman aged 25-40 years who had recovered from COVID-19.

V usage is TRBV7-8 and J usage is TRBJ1-2; no firm D call. The CDR3 contains 15 residues. Germline lookup yields CDR1 SGHVS and CDR2 FQNEAQ. Deletions cut 0 bases from V and 4 bases from J, with 12 bases between. The CDR3 loop is CASSLARDTLYGYTF. Written as DNA, the CDR3 is TGTGCCAGCAGCTTAGCCCGAGACACCCTCTATGGCTACACCTTC.

A single count supports this clone. This chain uses TRBV6-5 with TRBJ1-6, with D uncertain. V lost 6 bases, J lost 5 bases, and 11 bases lay in between. CDR3 size: 14 residues. Per germline, CDR1 MNHEY and CDR2 SVGAGI. The CDR3 reads CASRKEIHNSPLHF. The CDR3 nucleotides read TGTGCCAGCAGGAAAGAGATCCATAATTCACCCCTCCACTTT.

The J gene is TRBJ1-2, the V gene TRBV4-1; no reliable D call. The CDR3 has 15 amino acids. Germline assignment: CDR1 MGHRA and CDR2 YSYEKL. Trimming stripped 0 bases from V and 7 bases from J, with 15 bases between. CDR3 in DNA: TGCGCCAGCAGCCAAGATGTGGGCCAGTCGAGTGGCTACACCTTC. Residues: CASSQDVGQSSGYTF.

J is TRBJ2-5 and V is TRBV7-9; weak D call: TRBD1 (6 bases). Deletions cut 4 bases from V and 3 bases from J, with 9 bases between. The germline gives CDR1 SEHNR, CDR2 FQNEAQ (reference sequence). The CDR3 is made up of 13 amino acids. The CDR3 DNA is TGTGCCAGCAGCTCCTCAGGGGAAGAGACCCAGTACTTC. Translated: CASSSSGEETQYF.